This section outlines one TCR beta chain sequence together with its context. The antigen this receptor binds is unknown. Base qualities are not at hand, and no much larger clone is one base apart. From its cysteine to its phenylalanine, the CDR3 spans 14 amino acids. The sequence is cut down to CDR3 DNA, 42 bases in frame from base 1. The germline V gene yields SGHAT for CDR1 and FQNNGV for CDR2. At the junction V is shortened by 5 bases and J by 4 bases; bases outside the gene matches: 3. The record originates from a study of radiation and T cells in renal cell carcinoma (dated by TCRdb to about 2020). Looking at the study overall: Samples were obtained from a clinical trial, in which 15 Gy stereotactic body radiation therapy was delivered to primary renal cell carcinomas and nephrectomy was performed 4 weeks later. In total, about 51 samples underwent TCR beta sequencing: about 26 tumors plus 27 peripheral blood samples. In the roughly 54 samples combined, 4 million to 5 million unique CDR3 nucleotide sequences were found, encoding roughly 3,000,000 unique CDR3 amino acid sequences. Paper-wide results and their limitations: Because no pretreatment tumor biopsies were available, whether clonotypes were present in the tumor at baseline could not be determined. An increase in top tumor clonotypes in blood was observed from baseline to 2 weeks post-radiation, followed by contraction by 4 weeks, which was taken to suggest transient expansion of tumor-resident clones. Blood repertoire dynamics were not followed beyond 4 weeks after treatment. Because the trial had a single-armed design, the trial could not examine how radiation dose or scheduling affected the TCR repertoire.

This specimen's time point label, per the study, means: baseline pretreatment blood. Per the publication, the treatment or condition label means: 15 Gy SBRT to primary tumor, nephrectomy 4 weeks later. Serial peripheral blood from radiation-treated patients was sampled at baseline, 2 weeks and 4 weeks after SBRT to track tumor-enriched clonotypes. Every patient had renal cell carcinoma of clear cell pathology. The QIAamp DNA Blood Mini Kit (Qiagen) was used to prepare genomic DNA for TCR sequencing. Samples were included in the analyses only if all quality control checks were passed. Following the manufacturer's recommendations, the immunoSEQ kit was used to generate TCR beta libraries from genomic DNA. For library preparation, a first multiplex PCR was performed with proprietary primers, followed by a second PCR in which unique barcodes were added, and bead cleanups were performed after each round. Each sample batch included a kit-provided positive control reaction and a negative control reaction. The final libraries were assessed on an Agilent 4200 TapeStation D1000 ScreenTape, pooled by volume, and quantified by qPCR. Sequencing ran on an Illumina NextSeq500 with a MidOutput 150-cycle cartridge, using 156 Read1 and 15 Index1 cycles with kit custom primers. The pooled library was loaded at roughly 0.94 pM with a roughly 20% PhiX control spike-in. On the study's bioinformatics: Vendor-processed data were analyzed in R, with a clonotype defined as all T cells sharing the same CDR3 nucleotide sequence. For clone abundance analyses, frequencies were normalized to the 10,000 most abundant clones in each sample. Before analysis, public T cell clones were removed, and these numbered fewer than six per sample on average. Tumor-enriched clonotypes and baseline blood-enriched clonotypes were defined as those with an abundance difference of at least 32-fold between compartments. A beta-binomial differential abundance model was applied to find clonotypes that expanded or contracted between blood time points. Tumor-blood repertoire similarity was measured with the Baroni-Urbani and Buser coefficient, and groups were compared using two-tailed Wilcoxon tests in R. The table was pulled from immuneACCESS by TCRdb, which kept in-frame rearrangements only. Such tables lose some clones; where checked, under half of the loss comes from unresolved V genes, and the rest has no known cause. The DNA gave D and trimming, while V, J and clone size come from that table. The sample table lists about 88,000 clones, 86% of them with a count of one. The ten largest clones represent roughly 8% of the sample.

Source: blood, taken from a patient whose treatment included radiotherapy and nephrectomy. The chain was built from TRBV11-2 and TRBJ1-4; 8 middle bases align to TRBD1. This receptor was taken from a man aged 50-59 years with renal cell carcinoma. Here the CDR3 is given as CASSRGQVNEKLFF. The nucleotides read TGTGCCAGCAGCCGGGGACAGGTTAATGAAAAACTGTTTTTT. Here the CDR3 is joined to the reference TRBV11-2 and TRBJ1-4 genes, and the full variable domain is: EAGVAQSPRYKIIEKRQSVAFWCNPISGHATLYWYQQILGQGPKLLIQFQNNGVVDDSQLPKDRFSAERLKGVDSTLKIQPAKLEDSAVYLCASSRGQVNEKLFFGSGTQLSVL.